Listed below are T cell receptor beta chains from one sample, sequenced in a study of shared clonotypes between healthy human individuals. Sequencing used immunoSEQ multiplex PCR; TCRdb keeps in-frame clones, though not all of them. The top ten hold roughly 0.15% of the sample, which has a few million clones, around nine tenths seen once. Sequencing used naive CD4+ T cells sorted from blood. The source is a man younger than 30 in good health. CDR3s include the opening cysteine and the closing phenylalanine or tryptophan. Each record gives: J gene, CDR3 length, D gene, clone size, V gene, CDR3 protein, CDR3 DNA. The D gene is left open where the match is weak. The listing skips clone size in some rows; elsewhere it reads once, few, many or a size class.

j_gene: TRBJ1-5
len: 14
d_gene: .
abundance: .
v_gene: TRBV25-1
CDR3aa: CASSDSWRGQPQHF
CDR3nt: TGTGCCAGCAGTGATTCGTGGAGAGGGCAGCCCCAGCATTTT

j_gene: TRBJ2-7
len: 13
d_gene: TRBD1
abundance: .
v_gene: TRBV2
CDR3aa: CASSEATGGEQYF
CDR3nt: TGTGCCAGCAGTGAGGCGACAGGGGGCGAGCAGTACTTC

j_gene: TRBJ1-3
len: 15
d_gene: .
abundance: once
v_gene: TRBV5-1
CDR3aa: CASSLPQSSGNTIYF
CDR3nt: TGCGCCAGCAGCTTGCCGCAGAGCTCTGGAAACACCATATATTTT

j_gene: TRBJ2-7
len: 14
d_gene: TRBD2
abundance: .
v_gene: TRBV7-2
CDR3aa: CASRAGGSSYEQYF
CDR3nt: TGTGCCAGCAGGGCGGGGGGGAGCTCCTACGAGCAGTACTTC

j_gene: TRBJ2-7
len: 12
d_gene: .
abundance: .
v_gene: TRBV28
CDR3aa: CASGGVTYEQYF
CDR3nt: TGTGCCAGCGGAGGGGTAACCTACGAGCAGTACTTC

j_gene: TRBJ2-1
len: 18
d_gene: .
abundance: .
v_gene: TRBV4-1
CDR3aa: CASSQDPLTGRSNNEQFF
CDR3nt: TGCGCCAGCAGCCAAGACCCCCTGACAGGGAGGTCCAACAATGAGCAGTTCTTC

j_gene: TRBJ1-6
len: 16
d_gene: .
abundance: .
v_gene: TRBV5-4
CDR3aa: CASSFWRAGHNSPLHF
CDR3nt: TGTGCCAGCAGCTTTTGGCGAGCGGGACACAATTCACCCCTCCACTTT

j_gene: TRBJ1-2
len: 12
d_gene: .
abundance: few
v_gene: TRBV7-2
CDR3aa: CASSLGFRGYTF
CDR3nt: TGTGCCAGCAGCTTAGGATTCCGAGGCTACACCTTC

j_gene: TRBJ1-6
len: 16
d_gene: .
abundance: .
v_gene: TRBV4-1
CDR3aa: CASSPFSPGTNSPLHF
CDR3nt: TGCGCCAGCAGCCCCTTTTCGCCAGGGACTAATTCACCCCTCCACTTT

j_gene: TRBJ2-7
len: 14
d_gene: .
abundance: once
v_gene: TRBV5-1
CDR3aa: CASSYWTNSYEQYF
CDR3nt: TGCGCCAGCAGCTACTGGACGAATTCCTACGAGCAGTACTTC

j_gene: TRBJ1-2
len: 12
d_gene: .
abundance: .
v_gene: TRBV6-5
CDR3aa: CASRSYNLRYTF
CDR3nt: TGTGCCAGCAGAAGCTACAACCTCCGCTACACCTTC

j_gene: TRBJ1-5
len: 15
d_gene: .
abundance: .
v_gene: TRBV28
CDR3aa: CASSLTGDSNQPQHF
CDR3nt: TGTGCCAGCAGTTTAACAGGAGATAGCAATCAGCCCCAGCATTTT

j_gene: TRBJ2-1
len: 15
d_gene: TRBD1
abundance: .
v_gene: TRBV30
CDR3aa: CAWRPPGQKKNEQFF
CDR3nt: TGTGCCTGGAGGCCTCCGGGACAGAAGAAAAATGAGCAGTTCTTC

j_gene: TRBJ2-3
len: 17
d_gene: .
abundance: once
v_gene: TRBV7-2
CDR3aa: CASSRRTSPLSTDTQYF
CDR3nt: TGTGCCAGCAGCCGACGAACAAGCCCCCTTAGCACAGATACGCAGTATTTT

j_gene: TRBJ2-6
len: 14
d_gene: .
abundance: .
v_gene: TRBV5-1
CDR3aa: CASSIQAGANVLTF
CDR3nt: TGCGCCAGCAGCATACAGGCTGGGGCCAACGTCCTGACTTTC

j_gene: TRBJ2-1
len: 15
d_gene: TRBD2
abundance: .
v_gene: TRBV5-4
CDR3aa: CASRLAGVNYNEQFF
CDR3nt: TGTGCCAGCAGACTAGCGGGAGTGAACTACAATGAGCAGTTCTTC

j_gene: TRBJ1-2
len: 14
d_gene: TRBD1
abundance: once
v_gene: TRBV6-5
CDR3aa: CASSRGQGGYGYTF
CDR3nt: TGTGCCAGCAGCCGGGGACAGGGAGGCTATGGCTACACCTTC

j_gene: TRBJ2-5
len: 13
d_gene: .
abundance: .
v_gene: TRBV6-5
CDR3aa: CASSRTLQETQYF
CDR3nt: TGTGCCAGCAGTCGGACTCTCCAAGAGACCCAGTACTTC

j_gene: TRBJ1-2
len: 14
d_gene: .
abundance: .
v_gene: TRBV6-1
CDR3aa: CASSVRDAKQTATF
CDR3nt: TGTGCCAGCAGTGTGCGGGACGCAAAACAGACCGCCACCTTC

j_gene: TRBJ2-7
len: 15
d_gene: .
abundance: .
v_gene: TRBV5-1
CDR3aa: CASSLTGQGRYEQYF
CDR3nt: TGCGCCAGCAGCTTGACAGGGCAGGGAAGGTACGAGCAGTACTTC

j_gene: TRBJ1-1
len: 14
d_gene: .
abundance: .
v_gene: TRBV11-2
CDR3aa: CASSAGGEGTEAFF
CDR3nt: TGTGCCAGCAGCGCCGGGGGAGAGGGCACTGAAGCTTTCTTT

j_gene: TRBJ2-4
len: 14
d_gene: TRBD2
abundance: .
v_gene: TRBV30
CDR3aa: CAWSKLAGGNIQYF
CDR3nt: TGTGCCTGGAGTAAACTAGCGGGGGGAAACATTCAGTACTTC

j_gene: TRBJ2-7
len: 12
d_gene: .
abundance: .
v_gene: TRBV28
CDR3aa: CASGGMSSEQYF
CDR3nt: TGTGCCAGCGGGGGCATGAGCAGCGAGCAGTACTTC

j_gene: TRBJ2-2
len: 16
d_gene: .
abundance: .
v_gene: TRBV10-3
CDR3aa: CAILRGWQENTGELFF
CDR3nt: TGTGCCATCCTCCGCGGCTGGCAGGAGAACACCGGGGAGCTGTTTTTT